Below, 2 T cell receptor beta chains from the same sample are listed, as sequenced in a study of T cell responses to AZD1222 COVID-19 vaccine. The protocol was immunoSEQ multiplex PCR, while the TCRdb copy is restricted to in-frame clones and leaves out a portion. Of around 99,000 clones in the sample, around 87% are singletons; the top ten hold approximately 4.3%. This specimen was peripheral blood, taken on day 0 of AZD1222 vaccination. Receptor source: an adult in good health.

The table lists this clone with many counts. The CDR3 loop reads CASSPPGTSGIYSYEQYF. The CDR3 DNA sequence: TGTGCCAGCAGTCCACCCGGGACTAGCGGAATTTACTCCTACGAGCAGTACTTC. This rearrangement joins TRBV27 to TRBJ2-7; 11 nucleotides line up with TRBD2. Per germline, CDR1 MNHEY and CDR2 SMNVEV (reference sequence). V lost 5 bases and J lost 0; bases outside the gene matches: 12. The CDR3 has 18 amino acids.

The J gene is TRBJ1-1, the V gene TRBV25-1; no firm D call. V was trimmed by 5 bases and J by 2 bases, leaving 15 bases between them. This CDR3 contains 15 residues. Germline V gene lookup returns CDR1 MGHDK and CDR2 SYGVNS. Here the CDR3 DNA reads TGTGCCAGCAGTCCCAACCGGATGGCTAACACTGAAGCTTTCTTT. This translates into CASSPNRMANTEAFF.